This T cell receptor beta chain was found in a study of blood T cell repertoires in COVID-19. In the study overall: Researchers got acute and convalescent COVID-19 samples from the United States, Italy and Spain.

Authors' analysis steps: By means of reference gene primer amplification, nucleated cell counts were estimated. Only in-frame clones appear in the TCRdb table, and some are missing; sequencing was by immunoSEQ multiplex PCR. The V and J calls and clone size come from that table; D and trimming were worked out from the DNA. Of about 200,000 clones listed, roughly 78% were seen once; the top ten hold 10% to 15%. The J segment lost 5 bases and the V segment lost 1 base, leaving 3 bases of the junction unmatched. Germline CDR1 reads SGHRS; CDR2 reads YFSETQ. CDR3 size: 13 residues. Sequencing was carried out using peripheral blood. This chain links TRBV5-1 with TRBJ2-7; 7 nucleotides match TRBD2. The receptor was isolated from a woman between 40 and 55 years old with acute or convalescent COVID-19. The DNA for the CDR3 is TGCGCCAGCAGCTTGCCAGGGAGGGACGAGCAGTACTTC. Protein sequence: CASSLPGRDEQYF.